This T cell receptor (beta chain) stems from a study of T cell responses to AZD1222 COVID-19 vaccine. Details on this clone: Its antigen is undetermined.

The repertoire was sequenced with immunoSEQ multiplex PCR; TCRdb's copy has only in-frame clones and lacks some. This sample has fewer than 200,000 clones, with roughly 92% found just once. Study-wide results and caveats: Donor demographics were predominantly white British with a female majority; clonal diversity may be underestimated. Spike-wide vaccine-associated CD4 TCRs dominated at 160-218 and 743-854.

The V and J ends lost 3 bases and 1 base respectively, with 9 bases between them. The CDR3 contains 14 residues. CDR1 KGHSH and CDR2 LQKENI come from the germline V gene. The clonotype originates from an adult in good health. This specimen was peripheral blood, taken on day 0 of AZD1222 vaccination. The V and J genes are TRBV18 and TRBJ1-1; D is ambiguous. The CDR3 here is CASSPDGSNTEAFF. The CDR3 region has the DNA TGTGCCAGCTCACCCGACGGCTCGAACACTGAAGCTTTCTTT. The variable domain in full, with the rest retrieved from reference TRBV18 and TRBJ1-1, is NAGVMQNPRHLVRRRGQEARLRCSPMKGHSHVYWYRQLPEEGLKFMVYLQKENIIDESGMPKERFSAEFPKEGPSILRIQQVVRGDSAAYFCASSPDGSNTEAFFGQGTRLTVV.